What follows are 8 T cell receptor beta chains derived from one specimen sequenced in a study of T cells in women clearing cervical HPV infection. Assay used: immunoSEQ multiplex PCR; TCRdb lists only in-frame clones, some missing. This sample's table has some 40,000 clones. The sequenced sample consisted of blood buffy coat. These receptors all come from a woman aged 18-69 years with a cervical HPV16 infection that either progressed to CIN3+ or cleared (not recorded which).

As regards this clone: The CDR3 extends 3 residues past the end of the read, so its final part is completed from the germline J gene. The chain recombines TRBV18 with TRBJ1-4; D is undetermined. V lost 4 bases and J 3 bases, leaving 12 bases between the germline ends. The CDR3 has 15 amino acids. Germline V gene lookup returns CDR1 KGHSH and CDR2 LQKENI. The covered CDR3 bases are TGTGCCAGCTCACAACAGATACCTCCTAATGAAAAA. This encodes CASSQQIPPNEK. In full, the CDR3 is CASSQQIPPNEKLFF.

As to this clone: Read sequence stops 3 residues before the CDR3 end, and the germline J gene provides the missing end. The chain recombines TRBV19 with TRBJ1-6; D unclear. The V gene's germline CDR1 is LNHDA and CDR2 SQIVND (reference sequence). The CDR3 is made up of 16 amino acids. V lost 6 bases and J 0 bases, leaving 12 bases between the germline ends. The CDR3 is CASSPNGGSYNSPLHF. The part of the CDR3 DNA that was read is TGTGCCAGTAGCCCTAATGGTGGCTCCTATAATTCACCC.

A remark on this clone: With the read ending 3 residues before the CDR3 end, the germline J gene is used to fill in that end. This chain connects TRBV5-1 to TRBJ1-1, with 10 bases fitting TRBD1. Germline trimming cut 3 bases from V and 4 bases from J; bases unmatched to any gene: 3. Germline V CDR1 and CDR2: SGHRS, YFSETQ. The CDR3 has 14 residues. The CDR3 DNA, read in part, is TGCGCCAGCAGCTCGACAGGGGGCGGCACTGAA. Protein sequence: CASSSTGGGTE. The complete CDR3 reads CASSSTGGGTEAFF.

Of note for this clone: The CDR3 goes on 3 residues after the read ends, and that part is filled in from the germline J gene. J is TRBJ2-3 and V is TRBV20-1; 8 bases are a match to TRBD2. CDR3 length equals 12 residues. The germline V gene encodes CDR1 DFQATT and CDR2 SNEGSKA (reference sequence). CDR3 DNA (partial): TGCAGTGCTAGGGGACTAGAGGGGACG. Translated, it gives CSARGLEGT. The complete CDR3 sequence is CSARGLEGTQYF.

Turning to this clone: The read terminates 3 residues before the CDR3 end, so the remaining end is supplied by the germline J gene. The V call is TRBV19, the J call TRBJ2-7; 7 positions agree with TRBD2. The CDR3 totals 13 residues. Germline lookup yields CDR1 LNHDA and CDR2 SQIVND (reference sequence). J lost 4 bases, V lost 6 bases, and 6 bases had no gene match. CDR3 loop: CASSAGVIYEQYF. Incomplete CDR3 DNA: TGTGCCAGTAGCGCGGGAGTCATATACGAG.

About this clone: Coverage ceases 3 residues before the CDR3 finishes, and the germline J gene fills in the end. This chain joins TRBV20-1 and TRBJ2-3; 7 nucleotides agree with TRBD2. Germline V gene data show CDR1 as DFQATT and CDR2 as SNEGSKA (reference sequence). The CDR3 has 15 residues. J was trimmed by 6 bases and V by 5 bases; bases with no gene match: 14. The sequenced part of the CDR3 DNA is TGCAGTGCTGTGCGGGAGAAATCCCGCGGGGATACG. Encoded protein: CSAVREKSRGDT. The whole CDR3 region reads CSAVREKSRGDTQYF.

Details on this clone: The CDR3 end falls 3 residues outside the read, so it is completed with the germline J gene. This chain uses TRBV7-6 with TRBJ2-5, with unresolved D. This CDR3 contains 11 residues. Between the trimmed V and J ends, which lost 8 bases and 7 bases, there was a span of 11 bases. Germline CDR1 reads SGHVS; CDR2 reads FNYEAQ. The DNA read from the CDR3 is TGTGCCAGCCGCGGTTCGGGGACC. As protein: CASRGSGT. The whole CDR3 region reads CASRGSGTQYF.

With regard to this clone: Read data end 3 residues before the CDR3 end; the end is taken from the germline J gene. This sequence joins TRBV2 and TRBJ2-4; a weak D match, TRBD2 (6 bases). Germline V gene lookup returns CDR1 SNHLY and CDR2 FYNNEI. V was cut by 1 base and J by 9 bases, with 13 bases left in between. The CDR3 runs 14 residues. CDR3 sequence: CASSEGPRGGIQYF. The covered CDR3 bases are TGTGCCAGCAGTGAAGGGCCAAGGGGAGGCATT.